Each of the 21 T cell receptor beta chains below was sequenced from the same sample in a study of CD8 T cells in ankylosing spondylitis. TCRdb processed the 5' RACE reads anew with MiXCR; each CDR3 protein has one entry. The repertoire holds approximately 260,000 distinct CDR3 sequences, with 15% to 20% as singletons. The material sequenced was blood, either unsorted or a sorted T cell fraction (not recorded which). These receptors came from a male donor with ankylosing spondylitis or in good health (not recorded which).

This chain uses TRBV10-3 with TRBJ2-7; the match to TRBD1 covers 9 bases. From germline, CDR1 is ENHRY and CDR2 SYGVKD. There are 14 residues in the CDR3. The junction had 2 bases not matched to a gene; V was cut back by 5 bases and J by 0 bases. The CDR3 loop reads CAISSGQGSYEQYF. The CDR3 DNA reads as TGTGCCATCAGTTCGGGACAGGGCTCCTACGAGCAGTACTTC.

The rearrangement links TRBV6-1 to TRBJ2-3; D ambiguous. The germline CDR1 and CDR2 sequences are MNHNS and SASEGT. The CDR3 totals 16 residues. Trimming pared 6 bases from V and 0 bases from J, leaving 16 bases between. The CDR3 DNA reads as TGTGCCAGCAGACCCTTTCGGGCAGCTAGCACAGATACGCAGTATTTT. The encoded protein is CASRPFRAASTDTQYF.

V and J are TRBV9 and TRBJ1-1; TRBD1 agrees at 8 bases. CDR1 is SGDLS and CDR2 is YYNGEE in the germline V gene. The CDR3 sequence is 15 residues long. The junction had 3 bases not matched to a gene; V was cut back by 0 bases and J by 2 bases. This CDR3 is CASSVDTGGNTEAFF. For the CDR3, the DNA is TGTGCCAGCAGCGTAGATACAGGGGGTAACACTGAAGCTTTCTTT.

This clonotype was recorded many times. V and J are TRBV5-1 and TRBJ2-1, with TRBD1 matching 7 bases. The CDR3 covers 16 residues. V lost 0 bases, J lost 3 bases, and 6 bases stayed unmatched. CDR1 is SGHRS and CDR2 is YFSETQ in the germline V gene. Here the CDR3 DNA reads TGCGCCAGCAGCTTGGAGGGCCGGGACAGCTACAATGAGCAGTTCTTC. This codes for CASSLEGRDSYNEQFF.

V gene TRBV4-3 combines with J gene TRBJ2-2, with 7 bases fitting TRBD1. The junction had 3 bases not matched to a gene; V was cut back by 2 bases and J by 3 bases. Germline V gene lookup returns CDR1 LGHNA and CDR2 YSLEER. This CDR3 comprises 15 residues. The CDR3 DNA sequence: TGCGCCAGCAGCCAAAACAGGGGCGACACCGGGGAGCTGTTTTTT. It codes for CASSQNRGDTGELFF.

In its sample, this clonotype was seen a few times. The DNA of the CDR3 is TGTGCCAGCAGTCCCACGAGGGGCCAAGAGACCCAGTACTTC. It translates to CASSPTRGQETQYF. The rearrangement joins TRBV27 to TRBJ2-5, with D tentatively TRBD1 or TRBD2 (5 bases each). V lost 5 bases, J lost 1 base, and 11 bases lay in between. This CDR3 is built from 14 residues. Germline V gene sequence: CDR1 MNHEY, CDR2 SMNVEV (reference sequence).

The rearrangement links TRBV4-3 to TRBJ2-2; either TRBD1 or TRBD2 may fit D (7 bases each). V lost 0 bases and J 5 bases, leaving 13 bases between the germline ends. The CDR3 consists of 16 residues. CDR1 and CDR2 (germline): LGHNA, YSLEER. The CDR3: CASSQDGRGGTGELFF. CDR3 nucleotide sequence: TGCGCCAGCAGCCAAGATGGCAGGGGGGGGACCGGGGAGCTGTTTTTT.

V usage is TRBV7-8 and J usage is TRBJ2-1, with 8 bases lining up with TRBD2. Germline V gene lookup returns CDR1 SGHVS and CDR2 FQNEAQ. The CDR3 consists of 16 residues. Trimming took 3 bases from V and 4 from J; bases not matched to a gene: 8. The chain's CDR3 is CASSFVVAGSYNEQFF. The CDR3 DNA reads TGTGCCAGCAGCTTCGTAGTAGCGGGATCATACAATGAGCAGTTCTTC. Drawing the rest from reference TRBV7-8 and TRBJ2-1, the complete variable domain is GAGVSQSPRYKVAKRGQDVALRCDPISGHVSLFWYQQALGQGPEFLTYFQNEAQLDKSGLPSDRFFAERPEGSVSTLKIQRTQQEDSAVYLCASSFVVAGSYNEQFFGPGTRLTVL.

This chain links TRBV4-2 with TRBJ2-7; possible D gene TRBD2, 5 bases. CDR3 length: 16 residues. V shed 6 bases and J shed 0 bases, with 18 bases lying between them. Germline V gene lookup returns CDR1 LGHNA and CDR2 YNFKEQ. CDR3 residues: CASSLTSGFSSYEQYF. As DNA, the CDR3 is TGTGCCAGCAGTCTTACCTCGGGGTTCAGCTCCTACGAGCAGTACTTC.

This clonotype was picked up a small number of times. The J gene is TRBJ2-1, the V gene TRBV3-1, with unresolved D. The CDR3 contains 14 residues. From germline, CDR1 is LGHDT and CDR2 YNNKEL (reference sequence). Trimming removed 4 bases at V and 4 bases at J, with 11 bases between. CDR3 protein: CASSPPRRYNEQFF. The CDR3 DNA sequence: TGTGCCAGCAGCCCCCCACGGCGGTACAATGAGCAGTTCTTC.

This clonotype was counted between two and nine times. The V and J genes are TRBV6-2 or TRBV6-3 and TRBJ2-5; 9 bases match TRBD1. The length of the CDR3 is 16 residues. V lost 1 base and J lost 5; bases outside the gene matches: 8. Germline V gene data show CDR1 as MNHEY and CDR2 as SVGEGT. The CDR3 DNA reads as TGTGCCAGCAGTTACTGGGGGACAGGGCTGCGGGAGACCCAGTACTTC. Translating gives CASSYWGTGLRETQYF.

The chain joins TRBV4-3 to TRBJ2-7; D might be TRBD1 or TRBD2, each matching 6 bases. This CDR3 is 15 amino acids long. With 0 bases removed from V and 4 bases from J, the gap between germline ends came to 13 bases. In germline, CDR1 is LGHNA, CDR2 YSLEER. CDR3 in amino acids: CASSQDWGASYEQYF. DNA of the CDR3: TGCGCCAGCAGCCAAGATTGGGGGGCGTCGTACGAGCAGTACTTC.

V usage is TRBV12-3 or TRBV12-4 and J usage is TRBJ2-1, with D perhaps assigned TRBD1 or TRBD2 (5 bases each). Deletions cut 7 bases from V and 0 bases from J, with 13 bases between. The CDR3 loop spans 15 amino acids. The CDR3 bases are TGTGCCAGCACCTGGGGGTCCCCCTCCTACAATGAGCAGTTCTTC. Protein product: CASTWGSPSYNEQFF.

At least ten counts were recorded for this clonotype. J is TRBJ1-2 and V is TRBV6-5, with D uncertain. CDR3 size: 13 residues. Germline V gene sequence: CDR1 MNHEY, CDR2 SVGAGI. V lost 1 base to trimming and J lost 8 bases, with 11 bases between them. CDR3 sequence: CASSYLEGGGYTF. The CDR3 nucleotides are TGTGCCAGCAGTTACTTGGAGGGCGGAGGCTACACCTTC.

The genes are TRBV12-3 or TRBV12-4 and TRBJ2-6, with D perhaps matching TRBD1 (5 bases). Between the trimmed V and J ends, which lost 3 bases and 1 base, there was a span of 10 bases. The CDR3 contains 16 residues. CDR3 nucleotides: TGTGCCAGCAGTTTTCAGGGTTCGTCTGGGGCCAACGTCCTGACTTTC. Protein product: CASSFQGSSGANVLTF.

The chain has TRBV5-1 and TRBJ2-7, with D perhaps matching TRBD2 (6 bases). V gave up 0 bases and J gave up 1 base, with 14 bases separating them. Germline lookup yields CDR1 SGHRS and CDR2 YFSETQ. This CDR3 has 16 residues. In DNA, the CDR3 is TGCGCCAGCAGCTTGGTGGTCGGGGAGGAATCCTACGAGCAGTACTTC. Its translation is CASSLVVGEESYEQYF.

The CDR3 sequence: CASSRSTNEQFF. Written as DNA, the CDR3 is TGTGCCAGCAGCCGCAGCACCAATGAGCAGTTCTTC. The chain recombines TRBV7-9 with TRBJ2-1; D call uncertain. The CDR3 spans 12 residues. In germline, CDR1 is SEHNR, CDR2 FQNEAQ (reference sequence). Trimming stripped 5 bases from V and 6 bases from J, with 8 bases between.

The rearrangement links TRBV5-1 to TRBJ2-7; 11 nucleotides line up with TRBD2. The CDR3 runs to 15 residues. The germline gives CDR1 SGHRS, CDR2 YFSETQ. After removal of 7 bases from V and 6 bases from J, the junction contained 12 bases not matched to a gene. The CDR3 protein is CASRLDSGRAGEQYF. CDR3 nucleotides: TGCGCCAGCCGCCTCGATAGCGGGAGGGCCGGCGAGCAGTACTTC.

This clonotype was seen only a few times. The chain is built from TRBV29-1 and TRBJ2-7; weak D call: TRBD2 (7 bases). Germline V gene lookup returns CDR1 SQVTM and CDR2 ANQGSEA. The CDR3 consists of 15 residues. V shed 0 bases and J shed 4 bases, with 16 bases lying between them. Here the CDR3 DNA reads TGCAGCGTTGAAGAGGTCGCGGGGGCGGGTTACGAGCAGTACTTC. Amino acid sequence: CSVEEVAGAGYEQYF.

The J gene is TRBJ1-2, the V gene TRBV6-1; D is perhaps TRBD1 (6 bases). CDR3 size: 15 residues. The V gene's germline CDR1 is MNHNS and CDR2 SASEGT. V lost 6 bases and J lost 1, with 15 bases in between. The CDR3 here is CASSPRTDLNYGYTF. The CDR3 DNA is TGTGCCAGCAGCCCCCGGACAGACCTTAACTATGGCTACACCTTC.

In nucleotides, the CDR3 is TGTGCCATCACCCTGAAGGACAGGGGGCGCAAAGCCAAAAACATTCAGTACTTC. It specifies CAITLKDRGRKAKNIQYF. This chain connects TRBV12-3 or TRBV12-4 to TRBJ2-4, with TRBD1 matching over 11 bases. The CDR3 covers 18 residues. The V and J ends lost 10 bases and 0 bases, in that order; junction bases with no gene match: 14.